Listed below are T cell receptor beta chains from one sample, sequenced in a study of blood T cells in healthy people across ages. Via MiXCR, TCRdb re-called the 5' RACE reads, giving one row per CDR3 protein. The profile covers roughly 640,000 distinct CDR3 sequences, with 25% to 30% appearing a single time and more than 15% taken by the ten largest. The sequenced sample consisted of blood. These receptors originate from a woman older than 75 in good health. Each CDR3 is given with its conserved first and last residue. Fields, in order: V gene, J gene, clone size, CDR3 protein. For some rows the clone size is stated as once, few or many, or as a class when expanded; others skip it.

>TRBV18|TRBJ1-1|many
CASSDRSNTEAFF
>TRBV29-1|TRBJ1-1|.
CSVERGGGTEAFF
>TRBV9|TRBJ2-7|.
CASSRGGLLNNEQYF
>TRBV20-1|.|.
CSASRRVEQYF
>TRBV7-9|TRBJ2-5|.
CVSRLGQGEQYF
>TRBV7-2|TRBJ2-1|many
CASSPGPKVGSGFF
>TRBV5-1|TRBJ2-3|many
CASSAGTGTNTQYF
>TRBV7-3|TRBJ2-5|many
CASSKADRAGTQYF
>TRBV5-1|TRBJ2-1|many
CATRDRVNEQFF
>TRBV25-1|TRBJ1-2|many
CASTLGQGASGYTF
>TRBV5-6|TRBJ2-3|many
CASSPGTVPIRTDTQYF
>TRBV7-9|TRBJ1-6|.
CASSAGQGVLHF
>TRBV12-3/TRBV12-4|TRBJ1-4|few
CASSLGIKGEKLFF
>TRBV11-2|TRBJ2-1|many
CASSLRRGANNEQFF
>TRBV6-2/TRBV6-3|TRBJ1-1|many
CASRRDGSTEAFF
>TRBV7-9|TRBJ1-1|.
CASNLDRENTEAFF
>TRBV15|TRBJ2-2|.
CAVDSLNTGELFF
>TRBV20-1|TRBJ2-1|many
CSASETGFTYNEQFF
>TRBV20-1|TRBJ2-5|many
CSARDPAGGRETQYF
>TRBV5-1|TRBJ2-2|.
CASSLASDRPTNTGELFF